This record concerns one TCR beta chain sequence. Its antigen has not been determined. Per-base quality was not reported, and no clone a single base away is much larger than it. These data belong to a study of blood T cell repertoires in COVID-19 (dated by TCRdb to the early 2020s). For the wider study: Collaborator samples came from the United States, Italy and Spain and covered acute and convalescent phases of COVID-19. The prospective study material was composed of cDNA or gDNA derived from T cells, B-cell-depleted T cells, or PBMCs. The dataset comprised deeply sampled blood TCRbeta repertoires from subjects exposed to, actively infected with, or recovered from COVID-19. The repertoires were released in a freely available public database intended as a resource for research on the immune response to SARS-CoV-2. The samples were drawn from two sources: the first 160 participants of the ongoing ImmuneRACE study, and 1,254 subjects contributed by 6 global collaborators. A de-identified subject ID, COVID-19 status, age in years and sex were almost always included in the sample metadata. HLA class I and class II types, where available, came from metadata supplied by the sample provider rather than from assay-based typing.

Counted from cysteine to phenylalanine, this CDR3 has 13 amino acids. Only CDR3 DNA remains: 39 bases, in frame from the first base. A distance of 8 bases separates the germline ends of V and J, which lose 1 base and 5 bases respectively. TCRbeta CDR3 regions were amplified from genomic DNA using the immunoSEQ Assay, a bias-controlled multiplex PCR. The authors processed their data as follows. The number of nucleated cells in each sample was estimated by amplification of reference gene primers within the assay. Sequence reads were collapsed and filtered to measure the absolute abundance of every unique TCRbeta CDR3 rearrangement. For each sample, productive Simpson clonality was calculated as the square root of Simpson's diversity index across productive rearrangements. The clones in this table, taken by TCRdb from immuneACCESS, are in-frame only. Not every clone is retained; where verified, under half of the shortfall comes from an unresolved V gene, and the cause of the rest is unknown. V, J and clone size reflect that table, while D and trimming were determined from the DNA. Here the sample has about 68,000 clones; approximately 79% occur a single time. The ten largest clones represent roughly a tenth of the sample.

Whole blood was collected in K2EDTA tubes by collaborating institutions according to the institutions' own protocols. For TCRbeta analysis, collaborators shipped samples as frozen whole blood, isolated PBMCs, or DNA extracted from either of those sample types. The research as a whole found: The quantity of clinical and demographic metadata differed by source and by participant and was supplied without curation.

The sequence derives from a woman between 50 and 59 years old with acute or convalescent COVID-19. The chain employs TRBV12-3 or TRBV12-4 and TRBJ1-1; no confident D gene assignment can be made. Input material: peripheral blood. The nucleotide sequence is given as TGTGCCAGCAGTTTAGTTACGGGTACTGAAGCTTTCTTT. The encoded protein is CASSLVTGTEAFF.